These 18 T cell receptor beta chains came from one sample sequenced in a study of T cell repertoires in cytomegalovirus infection. TCRdb recomputed calls from the reads with MiXCR, one row per CDR3 protein. The sample includes approximately 500,000 distinct CDR3 sequences, approximately 16% of them seen just once. Sequencing was done on a sample of CD8+ T cells from PBMCs. The receptor source for this set is a human donor in good health (CMV status not recorded). Some clones in this sample may be carry-over from other donors' samples.

This clonotype has at least ten counts. The chain recombines TRBV28 with TRBJ2-7; D is perhaps TRBD1 or TRBD2 (5 bases each). The CDR3 is 11 residues long. V was pared by 8 bases and J by 7 bases, with 12 bases between. The germline gives CDR1 MDHEN, CDR2 SYDVKM. The CDR3 DNA reads TGTGCCAGCCGGGGCCTCTCGGAGCAGTACTTC. As protein: CASRGLSEQYF. The full variable domain, completed using reference TRBV28 and TRBJ2-7, is DVKVTQSSRYLVKRTGEKVFLECVQDMDHENMFWYRQDPGLGLRLIYFSYDVKMKEKGDIPEGYSVSREKKERFSLILESASTNQTSMYLCASRGLSEQYFGPGTRLTVT.

This clonotype was observed a handful of times. The chain uses TRBV15 and TRBJ1-1, with D tentatively TRBD1 (5 bases). This CDR3 has 16 residues. In germline, CDR1 is LNHNV, CDR2 YYDKDF (reference sequence). V lost 3 bases, J lost 5 bases, and 19 bases lay in between. CDR3 sequence (DNA): TGTGCCACCAGCAGGGATGGGGCGACAGATGGTACTGAAGCTTTCTTT. Its protein product is CATSRDGATDGTEAFF. Combining the CDR3 with reference TRBV15 and TRBJ1-1 gives the whole variable domain DAMVIQNPRYQVTQFGKPVTLSCSQTLNHNVMYWYQQKSSQAPKLLFHYYDKDFNNEADTPDNFQSRRPNTSFCFLDIRSPGLGDTAMYLCATSRDGATDGTEAFFGQGTRLTVV.

This clonotype was seen at least ten times. The gene calls are TRBV11-2 and TRBJ2-1; TRBD2 is a possible D gene (5 bases). This CDR3 comprises 18 residues. V was pared by 0 bases and J by 0 bases, with 15 bases between. The germline gives CDR1 SGHAT, CDR2 FQNNGV. The CDR3 sequence: CASSLEMSGTRSYNEQFF. The DNA of the CDR3 is TGTGCCAGCAGCTTAGAAATGAGCGGAACCCGCTCCTACAATGAGCAGTTCTTC.

Points on this clonotype: At one end the junction does not follow the germline gene, possibly because of a read error. V and J are TRBV12-3 or TRBV12-4 and TRBJ2-1; maybe TRBD1 (5 bases). This CDR3 contains 13 residues. This CDR3 reads CASRFPQVNEPFF. The CDR3 DNA sequence: TGTGCCAGCAGATTTCCACAGGTTAATGAGCCGTTCTTC.

This clonotype was detected ten times or more. This sequence joins TRBV11-2 and TRBJ1-4; the D is unclear. The CDR3 consists of 13 residues. V lost 3 bases, J lost 5 bases, and 7 bases lay in between. CDR1 and CDR2 from the germline V gene are SGHAT and FQNNGV. CDR3 in amino acids: CASSFGRNEKLFF. CDR3 nucleotides: TGTGCCAGCAGCTTTGGGCGGAATGAAAAACTGTTTTTT.

The rearrangement uses TRBV14 and TRBJ1-1; D ambiguous. The germline V gene encodes CDR1 SGHDN and CDR2 FVKESK. This CDR3 is built from 14 residues. Trimming removed 4 bases at V and 6 bases at J, with 15 bases between. CDR3 DNA: TGTGCCAGCAGCCCTGGGAGTTGGGGTGCTGAAGCTTTCTTT. It translates to CASSPGSWGAEAFF.

The sample holds many counts of this clonotype. V and J are TRBV6-6 and TRBJ1-6, with no clear D. This CDR3 comprises 13 residues. Germline lookup yields CDR1 MNHNY and CDR2 SVGAGI (reference sequence). Trimming stripped 0 bases from V and 7 bases from J, with 4 bases between. CDR3 DNA sequence: TGTGCCAGCAGTTACTCTTTAAATTCACCCCTCCACTTT. It yields the protein CASSYSLNSPLHF.

A word on this clonotype: A much bigger clone sits one base away, suggesting this may be a read error. The chain carries TRBV27 and TRBJ2-3, with D hard to call. In germline, CDR1 is MNHEY, CDR2 SMNVEV (reference sequence). This CDR3 comprises 15 residues. The CDR3 DNA reads TGTGCCAGAAGTTTAGGAGCCATTGGCACAGATACGCAGTATTTT. Its translation: CARSLGAIGTDTQYF.

This clonotype has at least ten counts. V usage is TRBV7-8 and J usage is TRBJ2-5; 11 bases match TRBD2. The CDR3 is 17 residues long. CDR1 is SGHVS, CDR2 FQNEAQ, per germline. Unmatched junction bases numbered 16, after V lost 8 bases and J lost 5 bases. The DNA of the CDR3 is TGTGCCAGCGCCCTTAGAATAGCGGGAGGGCTAGCGGAGACCCAGTACTTC. Amino acids: CASALRIAGGLAETQYF. The full variable domain, its missing parts supplied by reference TRBV7-8 and TRBJ2-5, is GAGVSQSPRYKVAKRGQDVALRCDPISGHVSLFWYQQALGQGPEFLTYFQNEAQLDKSGLPSDRFFAERPEGSVSTLKIQRTQQEDSAVYLCASALRIAGGLAETQYFGPGTRLLVL.

Many counts were recorded for this clonotype. V is TRBV27 and J is TRBJ2-3, with D perhaps TRBD2 (5 bases). Deletions cut 4 bases from V and 0 bases from J, with 14 bases between. Germline assignment: CDR1 MNHEY and CDR2 SMNVEV (reference sequence). This CDR3 spans 16 amino acids. CDR3 region: CASSYSGKPSTDTQYF. The CDR3 DNA sequence: TGTGCCAGCAGTTACAGCGGAAAACCTAGCACAGATACGCAGTATTTT.

This clonotype was observed a handful of times. V is TRBV3-1 and J is TRBJ1-6, with a possible D match to TRBD1 (5 bases). Trimming shortened V by 1 base and J by 7 bases, and 11 bases separated the two germline ends. Germline CDR1 and CDR2: LGHDT and YNNKEL (reference sequence). The CDR3 covers 15 residues. The CDR3 spells CASSQGQGVNSPLHF. CDR3 bases: TGTGCCAGCAGCCAAGGTCAGGGAGTAAATTCACCCCTCCACTTT. Looking up the rest from reference TRBV3-1 and TRBJ1-6 gives the full variable domain: DTAVSQTPKYLVTQMGNDKSIKCEQNLGHDTMYWYKQDSKKFLKIMFSYNNKELIINETVPNRFSPKSPDKAHLNLHINSLELGDSAVYFCASSQGQGVNSPLHFGNGTRLTVT.

The chain links TRBV29-1 to TRBJ2-6; 9 bases match TRBD1. After removal of 7 bases from V and 0 bases from J, the junction contained 16 bases not matched to a gene. The CDR3 loop spans 19 amino acids. CDR1 is SQVTM and CDR2 is ANQGSEA in the germline V gene. The DNA for the CDR3 is TGCAGCGCCCTTACTAGGTCCGGGACAGGGATCTCTGGGGCCAACGTCCTGACTTTC. This translates into CSALTRSGTGISGANVLTF. Based on the CDR3 plus reference TRBV29-1 and TRBJ2-6, the full variable domain is SAVISQKPSRDICQRGTSLTIQCQVDSQVTMMFWYRQQPGQSLTLIATANQGSEATYESGFVIDKFPISRPNLTFSTLTVSNMSPEDSSIYLCSALTRSGTGISGANVLTFGAGSRLTVL.

V usage is TRBV7-2 and J usage is TRBJ2-7; D is perhaps TRBD1 (5 bases). Germline CDR1 and CDR2: SGHTA and FQGNSA. V gave up 6 bases and J gave up 2 bases, with 14 bases separating them. CDR3 length equals 14 residues. The DNA for the CDR3 is TGTGCCAGCAGTAACTACAGGTTGACCTACGAGCAGTACTTC. Translated: CASSNYRLTYEQYF.

The chain employs TRBV13 and TRBJ2-1; 8 bases are a match to TRBD1. This CDR3 is 15 amino acids long. V gave up 1 base and J gave up 6 bases; unmatched junction bases: 5. Germline V gene sequence: CDR1 PRHDT, CDR2 FYEKMQ (reference sequence). CDR3 residues: CASSLADRAGNEQFF. The CDR3 bases are TGTGCCAGCAGCTTAGCGGACAGGGCGGGCAATGAGCAGTTCTTC.

This clonotype was observed a few times. This chain links TRBV6-5 with TRBJ2-2; D tentatively fits TRBD1 or TRBD2 (6 bases each). The CDR3 sequence is 18 residues long. Germline lookup yields CDR1 MNHEY and CDR2 SVGAGI. Trimming took off 1 base at V and 0 bases at J, with 15 bases between the two ends. The CDR3 coding sequence is TGTGCCAGCAGTTACTACAGGGCGGGGCTTTCGAACACCGGGGAGCTGTTTTTT. This sequence encodes CASSYYRAGLSNTGELFF.

This clonotype was detected a few times. The chain couples TRBV4-1 to TRBJ1-2, with a weak D call TRBD1 (5 bases). Trimming removed 3 bases at V and 9 bases at J, with 8 bases between. Germline CDR1 is MGHRA and CDR2 is YSYEKL. The CDR3 contains 11 residues. This CDR3 reads CASSQGVRYTF. The CDR3 nucleotides are TGCGCCAGCAGCCAGGGGGTCCGCTACACCTTC.

The CDR3 sequence is CAWGGGGVETQYF. CDR3 DNA sequence: TGTGCCTGGGGGGGGGGCGGGGTGGAGACCCAGTACTTC. The chain employs TRBV30 and TRBJ2-5; tentatively, D is TRBD2 (7 bases). The CDR3 is 13 amino acids. V was trimmed by 5 bases and J by 5 bases, leaving 15 bases between them. Germline CDR1 and CDR2: GTSNPN and SVGIG (reference sequence). The whole variable domain, remainder taken from reference TRBV30 and TRBJ2-5, is SQTIHQWPATLVQPVGSPLSLECTVEGTSNPNLYWYRQAAGRGLQLLFYSVGIGQISSEVPQNLSASRPQDRQFILSSKKLLLSDSGFYLCAWGGGGVETQYFGPGTRLLVL.

This chain connects TRBV3-1 to TRBJ1-4; weak D call: TRBD1 (5 bases). Trimming removed 2 bases from V and 3 bases from J, with 13 bases in between. The CDR3 is made up of 16 amino acids. CDR1 is LGHDT, CDR2 YNNKEL, per germline (reference sequence). CDR3 protein: CASSQILRVANEKLFF. CDR3 nucleotides: TGTGCCAGCAGCCAAATTCTCAGGGTGGCTAATGAAAAACTGTTTTTT.